Given below is one T cell receptor beta chain in context. This entry belongs to a study of early T cells in non-severe SARS-CoV-2 infection. Via MiXCR, TCRdb re-called the 5' RACE reads, giving one row per CDR3 protein. The sample has around 80,000 distinct CDR3 sequences, roughly 13% seen once. The CDR3 loop spans 15 amino acids. Germline V gene sequence: CDR1 LGHDT, CDR2 YNNKEL (reference sequence). The V end lost 0 bases, the J end lost 3 bases, and 12 bases lay between the germline ends. V and J are TRBV3-1 and TRBJ2-7; D ambiguous. Sequenced material: whole blood. This TCR derives from an adult who was a healthcare worker with PCR-confirmed SARS-CoV-2 infection or an uninfected control (not recorded which). CDR3 loop: CASSQDIGDYYEQYF. CDR3 bases: TGTGCCAGCAGCCAAGATATTGGCGATTACTACGAGCAGTACTTC.